This T cell receptor (beta chain) was profiled in a study of shared clonotypes between healthy human individuals. Study-level findings and limits: Naive CD4 clonotypes overlapped across a handful of donors at around 4.8%. Among donors, the sharing of clonotypes was expected to be influenced by sequencing depth.

This CDR3 contains 12 residues. V lost 6 bases and J 7 bases, leaving 9 bases between the germline ends. Germline lookup yields CDR1 MDHEN and CDR2 SYDVKM. Method: immunoSEQ multiplex PCR; TCRdb's copy keeps in-frame clones and lacks some. Of about 1 million clones listed, about 75% are singletons. This clone was seen a few times. What it recognizes is unknown. The TCR was taken from a man in his late teens or twenties in good health. V and J are TRBV28 and TRBJ1-4; D is undetermined. The sequenced material came from memory CD4+ T cells sorted from blood. Indicated subset: CD45RA-negative fraction. The CDR3 sequence: CASRGLGEKLFF. The DNA of the CDR3 is TGTGCCAGCAGAGGTCTAGGTGAAAAACTGTTTTTT.